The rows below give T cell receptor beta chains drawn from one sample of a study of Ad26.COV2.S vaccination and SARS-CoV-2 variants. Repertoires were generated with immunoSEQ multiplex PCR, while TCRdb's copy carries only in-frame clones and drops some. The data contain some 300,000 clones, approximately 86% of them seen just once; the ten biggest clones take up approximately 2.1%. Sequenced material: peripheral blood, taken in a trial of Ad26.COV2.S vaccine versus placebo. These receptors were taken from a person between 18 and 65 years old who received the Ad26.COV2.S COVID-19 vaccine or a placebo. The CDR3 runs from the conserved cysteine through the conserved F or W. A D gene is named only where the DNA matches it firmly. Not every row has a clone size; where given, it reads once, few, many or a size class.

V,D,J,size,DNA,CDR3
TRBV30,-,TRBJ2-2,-,TGTGCCTGGAAACACCTTGATTTTTGGGCCAACACCGGGGAGCTGTTTTTT,CAWKHLDFWANTGELFF
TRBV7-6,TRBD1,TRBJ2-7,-,TGTGCCAGCAGCTCGACAGGGGGGAGCTCCTACGAGCAGTACTTC,CASSSTGGSSYEQYF
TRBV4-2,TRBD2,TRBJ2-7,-,TGTGCCCGAAGGACTAGCTGCCCCGAGCAGTACTTC,CARRTSCPEQYF
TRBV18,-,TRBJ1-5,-,TGTGCCAGCTCACCTCCCCAGGCGGGGCAGCCCCAGCATTTT,CASSPPQAGQPQHF
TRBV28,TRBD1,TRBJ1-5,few,TGTGCCATCTCCTATACAGGGGGTGATCAGCCCCAGCATTTT,CAISYTGGDQPQHF
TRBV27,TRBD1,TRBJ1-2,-,TGTGCCAGCAGTTACTTTAGGGACAGGTCCAGCTACACCTTC,CASSYFRDRSSYTF
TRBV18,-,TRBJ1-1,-,TGTGCCAGCTCACCCGAGGCGATTGGGGGGAACACTGAAGCTTTCTTT,CASSPEAIGGNTEAFF
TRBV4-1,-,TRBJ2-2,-,TGCGCCAGCAGCCAAGGTGCTCTAAGTCGTGGCACCGGGGAGCTGTTTTTT,CASSQGALSRGTGELFF
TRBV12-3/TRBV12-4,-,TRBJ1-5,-,TGTGCCAGCAAGGGCAGCAGCAATCAGCCCCAGCATTTT,CASKGSSNQPQHF
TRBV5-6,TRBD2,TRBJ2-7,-,TGTGCCAGCAGCGTAGCGGGGGGGCCCTACGAGCAGTACTTC,CASSVAGGPYEQYF
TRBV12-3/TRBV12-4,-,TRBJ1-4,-,TGTGCCAGCAGAAGGGGGGATGAAAAACTGTTTTTT,CASRRGDEKLFF
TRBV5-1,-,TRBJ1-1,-,TGCGCCAGCAGGTTTAGCCAAGGGGAGAACACTGAAGCTTTCTTT,CASRFSQGENTEAFF
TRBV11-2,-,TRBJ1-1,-,TGTGCCAGCAATCGAGTGGGAACTGAAGCTTTCTTT,CASNRVGTEAFF
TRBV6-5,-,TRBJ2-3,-,TGTGCCAGCAGTTTGACGAGGGCGCCTTTCACAGATACGCAGTATTTT,CASSLTRAPFTDTQYF
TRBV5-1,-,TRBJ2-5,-,TGCGCCAGCAGCCAGACGAGAGGGGGTGTAGAGACCCAGTACTTC,CASSQTRGGVETQYF
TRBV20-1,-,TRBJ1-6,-,TGCAGTGCTAGTACTAAGGGACGCCATAATTCACCCCTCCACTTT,CSASTKGRHNSPLHF
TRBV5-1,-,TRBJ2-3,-,TGCGCCAGCAGCTTGGTGGGGCCCGCTAGCACAGATACGCAGTATTTT,CASSLVGPASTDTQYF
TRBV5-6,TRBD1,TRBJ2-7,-,TGTGCCAGCAGCTTGGACAGGGGGGCCGAGCAGTACTTC,CASSLDRGAEQYF
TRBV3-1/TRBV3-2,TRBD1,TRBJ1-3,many,TGTGCCAGCAGCCAAGCGGGACAGCCTGGTAGAGGAAACACCATATATTTT,CASSQAGQPGRGNTIYF
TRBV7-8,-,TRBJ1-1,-,TGTGCCAGCAGCTTCTGGCGGACGAACACTGAAGCTTTCTTT,CASSFWRTNTEAFF
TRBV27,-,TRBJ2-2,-,TGTGCCAGCAGTTTATCGAACACCGGGGAGCTGTTTTTT,CASSLSNTGELFF
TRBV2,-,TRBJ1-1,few,TGTGCCAGTATTATAGCGGGCTTCGGGAACACTGAAGCTTTCTTT,CASIIAGFGNTEAFF
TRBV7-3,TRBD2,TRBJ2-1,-,TGTGCCAGCAGCTCGGCCGGGACTAGCGGGGGAGTGTTTGTGCAGTTCTTC,CASSSAGTSGGVFVQFF
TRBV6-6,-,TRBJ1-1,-,TGTGCCAGCAGTTCCGTTGAAGCTTTCTTT,CASSSVEAFF
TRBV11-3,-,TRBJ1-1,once,TGTGCCAGCACCATTGACGGGGGGGGCAGGTCGGCTGAAGCTTTCTTT,CASTIDGGGRSAEAFF
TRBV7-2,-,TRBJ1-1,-,TGTGCCAGCAGCTCGCGCTACTTATTTGAAGCTTTCTTT,CASSSRYLFEAFF
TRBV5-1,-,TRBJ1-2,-,TGCGCCAGCAGCACCGGACTGCTAGCTAACTATGGCTACACCTTC,CASSTGLLANYGYTF
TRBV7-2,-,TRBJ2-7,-,TGTGCCAGCAGCTCCCGGGACACAAGCTACGAGCAGTACTTC,CASSSRDTSYEQYF
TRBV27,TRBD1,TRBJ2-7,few,TGTGCCAGCAGTTTCTCCGGGACAGTTACCTACGAGCAGTACTTC,CASSFSGTVTYEQYF
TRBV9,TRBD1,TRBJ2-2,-,TGTGCCAGCAGTCGAACCTTGACCCAGGGGGCTCAAAGGTCCGGGGAGCTGTTTTTT,CASSRTLTQGAQRSGELFF
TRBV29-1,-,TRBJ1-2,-,TGCAGCGTTGCTAAGGACCCCCGAGACTATGGCTACACCTTC,CSVAKDPRDYGYTF
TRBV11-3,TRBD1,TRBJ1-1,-,TGTGCCAGCAGCTACACACAGGGGAATACTGAAGCTTTCTTT,CASSYTQGNTEAFF
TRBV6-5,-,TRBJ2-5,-,TGTGCCAGCAGTCCTTCGGGCTCCCAAGAGACCCAGTACTTC,CASSPSGSQETQYF
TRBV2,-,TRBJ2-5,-,TGTGCCAGCAGTGAATCCCCCCCGGGTCGGGGAGAGACCCAGTACTTC,CASSESPPGRGETQYF
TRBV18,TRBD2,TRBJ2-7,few,TGTGCCAGCTCCGGGACTAGCGCCTACGAGCAGTACTTC,CASSGTSAYEQYF
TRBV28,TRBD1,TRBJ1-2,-,TGTGCCAGCCGACAGGGTGGGGGGGATTATGGCTACACCTTC,CASRQGGGDYGYTF
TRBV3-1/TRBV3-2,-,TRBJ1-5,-,TGTGCCAGCAGCCACTCGGAGATTCAGCCCCAGCATTTT,CASSHSEIQPQHF
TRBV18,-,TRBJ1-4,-,TGTGCCAGCTCACCACTAGGTGAAAAACTGTTTTTT,CASSPLGEKLFF
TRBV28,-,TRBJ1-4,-,TGTGCCAGCAGTTTAGGCGGGGGGGAAGCTAATGAAAAACTGTTTTTT,CASSLGGGEANEKLFF
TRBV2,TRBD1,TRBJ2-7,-,TGTGCCAGCAGTGAAGAGTGGTTGGGACAGAACTACGAGCAGTACTTC,CASSEEWLGQNYEQYF
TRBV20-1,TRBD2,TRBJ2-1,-,TGCAGTGCTAGTGTCTTAGCGGGGGGGCCAGGGAATGAGCAGTTCTTC,CSASVLAGGPGNEQFF
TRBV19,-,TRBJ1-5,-,TGTGCCAGTAGTATAGTATCCGCACGGAGCACTTTTAGCAATCAGCCCCAGCATTTT,CASSIVSARSTFSNQPQHF
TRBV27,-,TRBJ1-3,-,TGTGCCAGCAGTATTACCGGAGGAAACACCATATATTTT,CASSITGGNTIYF
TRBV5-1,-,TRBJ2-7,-,TGCGCCAGCAGCTTGGGAGGGGAATACGAGCAGTACTTC,CASSLGGEYEQYF
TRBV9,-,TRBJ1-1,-,TGTGCCAGCAGACCAGGGACGCCAACCCTCGAAGCTTTCTTT,CASRPGTPTLEAFF
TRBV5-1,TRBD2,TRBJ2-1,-,TGCGCCAGCAGCTTCGGGACTAGCGGTCATGGTGGTGAGCAGTTCTTC,CASSFGTSGHGGEQFF
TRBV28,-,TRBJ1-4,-,TGTGCCAGCAGTTTCCGGGGAGGGGGTGAAAAACTGTTTTTT,CASSFRGGGEKLFF
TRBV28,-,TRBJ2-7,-,TGTGCCAGCAGTTTTGGCAGCTACGAGCAGTACTTC,CASSFGSYEQYF
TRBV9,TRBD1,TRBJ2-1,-,TGTGCCAGCAGCGTAGTTGGACAGGGTTCGGCTGAGCAGTTCTTC,CASSVVGQGSAEQFF
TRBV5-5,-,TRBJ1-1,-,TGTGCCAGCAGCTTGGTCGGGGGACGTGAAGCTTTCTTT,CASSLVGGREAFF
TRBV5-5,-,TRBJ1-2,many,TGTGCCAGCAGCGGCCGAGGGGGAACCTATGGCTACACCTTC,CASSGRGGTYGYTF
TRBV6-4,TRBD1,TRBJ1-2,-,TGTGCCAGCAGTCCCGGGACAGGGGGGTATGGCTACACCTTC,CASSPGTGGYGYTF
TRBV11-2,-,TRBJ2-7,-,TGTGCCAGCAGCCCAGCCGCCAATCCCGCCGGGTACGAGCAGTACTTC,CASSPAANPAGYEQYF
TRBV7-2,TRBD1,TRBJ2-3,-,TGTGCCAGCAGCCGTGGGACAGTCACAGATACGCAGTATTTT,CASSRGTVTDTQYF
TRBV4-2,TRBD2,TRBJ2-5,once,TGTGCCAGCAGCCGCGGACTAGCGTCGAAACAAGAGACCCAGTACTTC,CASSRGLASKQETQYF
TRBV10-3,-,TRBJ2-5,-,TGTGCCATCAGGCCCCCGGAGAAAGAGACCCAGTACTTC,CAIRPPEKETQYF